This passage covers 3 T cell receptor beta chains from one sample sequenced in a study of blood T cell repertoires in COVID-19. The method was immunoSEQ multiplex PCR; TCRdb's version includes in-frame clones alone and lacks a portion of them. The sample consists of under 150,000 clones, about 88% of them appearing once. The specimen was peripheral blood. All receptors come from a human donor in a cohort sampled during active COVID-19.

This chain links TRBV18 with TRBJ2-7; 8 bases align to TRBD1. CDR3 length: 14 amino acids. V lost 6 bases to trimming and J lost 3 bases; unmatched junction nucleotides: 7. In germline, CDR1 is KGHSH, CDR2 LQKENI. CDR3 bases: TGTGCCAGCTCCCCGGGACAGGCTAACTACGAGCAGTACTTC. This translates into CASSPGQANYEQYF.

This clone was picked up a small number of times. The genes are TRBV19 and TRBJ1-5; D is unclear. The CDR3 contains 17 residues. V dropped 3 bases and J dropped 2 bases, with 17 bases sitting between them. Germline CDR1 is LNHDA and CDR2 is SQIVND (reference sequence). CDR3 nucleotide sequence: TGTGCCAGTAGTATGAAGAACAGTAGATTCGGCAATCAGCCCCAGCATTTT. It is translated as CASSMKNSRFGNQPQHF.

The CDR3 reads CASSTRGQRGPYEQYF. Here the CDR3 DNA reads TGTGCCAGCAGCACTCGGGGCCAGCGGGGCCCCTACGAGCAGTACTTC. The rearrangement links TRBV7-6 to TRBJ2-7; 7 bases are a match to TRBD2. This CDR3 has 16 residues. V dropped 5 bases and J dropped 2; count of bases not matched to a gene: 12. Germline CDR1 reads SGHVS; CDR2 reads FNYEAQ.